This TCR beta chain came from a study of shared clonotypes between healthy human individuals. This table comes from immunoSEQ multiplex PCR, and its TCRdb copy is limited to in-frame clones, with some not included. The sample records about 990,000 clones, around three quarters being singletons. This receptor was identified in a man aged 18-30 years in good health. Some clones in this sample may be carry-over from other donors' samples. Sequencing was performed on memory CD4+ T cells from PBMCs. The subset is: CD45RA-negative fraction.

CDR3: CASSPGRTNSGNTIYF. As DNA, the CDR3 is TGTGCCAGTAGTCCGGGACGAACAAACTCTGGAAACACCATATATTTT. The V gene is TRBV19, the J gene TRBJ1-3; D perhaps matches TRBD1 (5 bases). Trimming took off 5 bases at V and 0 bases at J, with 14 bases between the two ends. CDR1 LNHDA and CDR2 SQIVND come from the germline V gene (reference sequence). The CDR3 sequence is 16 residues long.